A selection of T cell receptor beta chains follows, all from one sample in a study of cytomegalovirus exposure and HLA in healthy donors. Profiled with immunoSEQ multiplex PCR; TCRdb holds only in-frame clones, not every one. The repertoire table contains 120,000 to 150,000 clones. Sequenced: PBMCs. These receptors all come from a woman under 30 in good health and CMV-seronegative. Both conserved end residues are part of each CDR3. The D gene is left open where the match is weak.

cdr3_length	d_call	v_call	j_call	cdr3_aa	cdr3_nt
16	-	TRBV6-7	TRBJ2-3	CASSEWGESNTDTQYF	TGTGCCAGCAGCGAATGGGGGGAGTCGAACACAGATACGCAGTATTTT
18	-	TRBV4-2	TRBJ2-2	CASSLEKAAQPPTGELFF	TGTGCCAGCAGCCTCGAAAAGGCTGCACAGCCACCCACCGGGGAGCTGTTTTTT
14	TRBD2	TRBV11-2	TRBJ2-5	CASSWGLAEETQYF	TGTGCCAGCAGCTGGGGACTAGCGGAAGAGACCCAGTACTTC
12	-	TRBV6-1	TRBJ1-1	CASSETVTEAFF	TGTGCCAGCAGTGAGACAGTAACTGAAGCTTTCTTT
16	TRBD2	TRBV18	TRBJ2-3	CASSLLGTSGTDTQYF	TGTGCCAGCTCGCTTCTCGGGACTAGCGGGACAGATACGCAGTATTTT
15	-	TRBV10-3	TRBJ2-4	CAISPTGPQGDIQYF	TGTGCCATCAGTCCAACCGGGCCACAGGGAGACATTCAGTACTTC
16	TRBD2	TRBV2	TRBJ2-1	CASSRAGTSSYNEQFF	TGTGCCAGCAGCCGAGCGGGGACTAGCTCCTACAATGAGCAGTTCTTC
16	-	TRBV29-1	TRBJ2-5	CSVRWGVGSIGETQYF	TGCAGCGTTAGGTGGGGGGTTGGGAGTATCGGAGAGACCCAGTACTTC
15	TRBD1	TRBV27	TRBJ1-2	CASSLGQGLGYGYTF	TGTGCCAGCAGTTTAGGACAGGGACTGGGCTATGGCTACACCTTC
15	-	TRBV7-3	TRBJ2-1	CASSPEGGTYNEQFF	TGTGCCAGCAGCCCGGAAGGAGGGACCTACAATGAGCAGTTCTTC
15	-	TRBV4-2	TRBJ2-3	CASSQETRNTDTQYF	TGTGCCAGCAGCCAAGAGACTAGAAACACAGATACGCAGTATTTT
15	TRBD1	TRBV7-2	TRBJ1-2	CASSYTGTGLYGYTF	TGTGCCAGCAGCTACACCGGGACAGGGCTGTATGGCTACACCTTC
14	TRBD1	TRBV6-5	TRBJ1-1	CASSPDRVGTEAFF	TGTGCCAGCAGTCCAGACAGGGTGGGAACTGAAGCTTTCTTT
14	TRBD1	TRBV11-3	TRBJ2-7	CASSPGQGVYEQYF	TGTGCCAGCAGCCCAGGACAGGGAGTCTACGAGCAGTACTTC